This T cell receptor (beta chain) is drawn from a study of T cells in Graves' hyperthyroidism and ophthalmopathy. Researchers took RNA transcripts and amplified the TCR beta CDR3 regions from them. HTBI primers drove first-round RT-PCR of the TCR CDR3. TCRdb called the multiplex PCR reads again in MiXCR, with one record for every CDR3 protein. The profile shows 500,000 to 600,000 distinct CDR3 sequences, about 20% of them singletons. This clonotype was observed at least ten times. Between the trimmed V and J ends, which lost 2 bases and 9 bases, there was a span of 17 bases. The CDR3 has 15 residues. This chain uses TRBV12-3 or TRBV12-4 with TRBJ1-5; TRBD1 is a possible D gene (6 bases). The sequenced sample was blood. The sequence was collected from a man aged 40-50 years with Graves' ophthalmopathy. In nucleotides, the CDR3 is TGTGCCAGCAGTTTAAGGGGGGGAGAGGCCAGGCCCCAGCATTTT. Translating it yields CASSLRGGEARPQHF.